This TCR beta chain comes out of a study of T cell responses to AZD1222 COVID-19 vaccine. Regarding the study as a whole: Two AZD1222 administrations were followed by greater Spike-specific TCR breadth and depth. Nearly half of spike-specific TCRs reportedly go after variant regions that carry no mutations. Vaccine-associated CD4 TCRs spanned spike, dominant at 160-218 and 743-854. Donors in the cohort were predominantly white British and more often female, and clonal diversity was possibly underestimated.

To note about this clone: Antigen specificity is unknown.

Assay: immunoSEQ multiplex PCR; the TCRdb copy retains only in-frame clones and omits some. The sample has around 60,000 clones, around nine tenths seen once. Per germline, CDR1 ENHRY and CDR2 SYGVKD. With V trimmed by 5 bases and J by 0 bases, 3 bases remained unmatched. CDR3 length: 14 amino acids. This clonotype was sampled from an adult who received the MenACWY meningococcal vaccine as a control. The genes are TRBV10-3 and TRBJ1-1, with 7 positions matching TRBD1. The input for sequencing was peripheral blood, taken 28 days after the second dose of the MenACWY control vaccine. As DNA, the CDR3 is TGTGCCATCAGTCATCAGGGGGTGAACACTGAAGCTTTCTTT. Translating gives CAISHQGVNTEAFF.